The 12 T cell receptor beta chains below were found in one sample sequenced in a study of beta chain features in type 1 diabetes. Reverse transcription of all isolated RNA meant that expressed TCRB transcripts were sequenced. Produced via immunoSEQ multiplex PCR; TCRdb's table is partial and in-frame only. The sample holds about 360,000 clones, roughly 13% seen once. Input material: naive CD4+ T cells from blood. The receptors shown here come from a man between 18 and 29 years old in good health.

The genes are TRBV7-9 and TRBJ2-2; D unresolved. The CDR3 runs to 16 residues. Germline V gives CDR1 SEHNR, CDR2 FQNEAQ (reference sequence). V lost 1 base and J 3 bases, leaving 12 bases between the germline ends. The CDR3 nucleotides are TGTGCCAGCAGCTTAGGCGTGAGGCACGACACCGGGGAGCTGTTTTTT. Encoded protein: CASSLGVRHDTGELFF.

The rearrangement links TRBV9 to TRBJ2-2; 8 bases are a match to TRBD1. CDR1 and CDR2 (germline): SGDLS, YYNGEE. This CDR3 contains 16 residues. The V gene end was trimmed by 0 bases and the J gene end by 3 bases; junction bases not matched to a gene: 4. The CDR3 region has the DNA TGTGCCAGCAGCGTAGCAGGGGGCGCGGACACCGGGGAGCTGTTTTTT. It codes for CASSVAGGADTGELFF. Using reference TRBV9 and TRBJ2-2 for the parts outside the CDR3, the full variable domain is DSGVTQTPKHLITATGQRVTLRCSPRSGDLSVYWYQQSLDQGLQFLIQYYNGEERAKGNILERFSAQQFPDLHSELNLSSLELGDSALYFCASSVAGGADTGELFFGEGSRLTVL.

This clone occurred once. The chain couples TRBV5-1 to TRBJ2-2; 7 nucleotides agree with TRBD1. The CDR3 extends over 16 amino acids. V was pared by 7 bases and J by 0 bases, with 9 bases of the junction left unmatched. Germline lookup yields CDR1 SGHRS and CDR2 YFSETQ. In DNA, the CDR3 is TGCGCCAGCCCCCGGGACAGCACCTCGAACACCGGGGAGCTGTTTTTT. This sequence encodes CASPRDSTSNTGELFF.

CDR3 bases: TGCGCCAGCAGCTTGATCCTCCAAGAGACCCAGTACTTC. As protein: CASSLILQETQYF. The chain couples TRBV5-1 to TRBJ2-5; D remains unclear. CDR1 is SGHRS, CDR2 YFSETQ, per germline. V was trimmed by 1 base and J by 1 base, leaving 5 bases between them. This CDR3 has 13 amino acids.

This chain connects TRBV5-1 to TRBJ1-2; 9 positions agree with TRBD1. The CDR3 runs to 16 residues. The J segment lost 0 bases and the V segment lost 2 bases, leaving 5 bases of the junction unmatched. Germline CDR1 reads SGHRS; CDR2 reads YFSETQ. CDR3 sequence reads: CASSLSGQGTNYGYTF. The CDR3 DNA sequence: TGCGCCAGCAGCTTAAGTGGACAGGGGACTAACTATGGCTACACCTTC. Variable domain in full (rest from reference TRBV5-1 and TRBJ1-2): KAGVTQTPRYLIKTRGQQVTLSCSPISGHRSVSWYQQTPGQGLQFLFEYFSETQRNKGNFPGRFSGRQFSNSRSEMNVSTLELGDSALYLCASSLSGQGTNYGYTFGSGTRLTVV.

This chain uses TRBV7-2 with TRBJ1-2, with 8 bases lining up with TRBD1. Germline V lookup: CDR1 SGHTA, CDR2 FQGNSA. CDR3 length: 16 amino acids. V lost 4 bases to trimming and J lost 0 bases; unmatched junction nucleotides: 7. CDR3 loop: CASSYGTGPTNYGYTF. CDR3 DNA sequence: TGTGCCAGCAGCTACGGGACAGGCCCGACTAACTATGGCTACACCTTC.

V usage is TRBV6-5 and J usage is TRBJ2-2; tentative D call: TRBD1 (6 bases). The CDR3 has 12 residues. The germline V gene has CDR1 MNHEY and CDR2 SVGAGI. V was clipped by 5 bases and J by 7 bases, with 8 bases between them. The CDR3 DNA is TGTGCCAGCAGTGTCAGGGGCGGGGAGCTGTTTTTT. Amino acid sequence: CASSVRGGELFF.

This rearrangement joins TRBV29-1 to TRBJ2-5; D remains unclear. The CDR3 totals 14 residues. With 2 bases removed from V and 5 bases from J, the gap between germline ends came to 15 bases. The germline gives CDR1 SQVTM, CDR2 ANQGSEA. CDR3 coding DNA: TGCAGCGTTGAAATGTCCGACTTACGGGAGACCCAGTACTTC. This sequence encodes CSVEMSDLRETQYF.

The CDR3 sequence: CASSPSGVLTDTQYF. In DNA, the CDR3 is TGTGCCAGCAGTCCAAGCGGGGTTTTGACAGATACGCAGTATTTT. The gene calls are TRBV28 and TRBJ2-3; 7 bases fit TRBD2. The germline V gene encodes CDR1 MDHEN and CDR2 SYDVKM. The CDR3 runs to 15 residues. Unmatched junction bases numbered 8, after V lost 5 bases and J lost 3 bases.

V and J are TRBV30 and TRBJ1-1; TRBD1 aligns across 7 bases. CDR3 length: 14 amino acids. With V trimmed by 3 bases and J by 0 bases, 4 bases remained unmatched. The germline V gene encodes CDR1 GTSNPN and CDR2 SVGIG (reference sequence). The CDR3 bases are TGTGCCTGGAGAGAGGGACAGATGAACACTGAAGCTTTCTTT. Protein: CAWREGQMNTEAFF.

In its sample, this clone was seen a few times. The chain carries TRBV5-1 and TRBJ1-4, with TRBD1 matching over 10 bases. J lost 8 bases, V lost 4 bases, and 5 bases had no gene match. CDR3 length: 14 amino acids. CDR1 SGHRS and CDR2 YFSETQ come from the germline V gene. CDR3 bases: TGCGCCAGCAGCCTCGGGACAGGGGACGAAAAACTGTTTTTT. It codes for CASSLGTGDEKLFF.

This clone came up a few times. The rearrangement joins TRBV11-2 to TRBJ1-2; a weak D match, TRBD1 (6 bases). Germline CDR1 SGHAT, CDR2 FQNNGV. V was clipped by 4 bases and J by 2 bases, with 11 bases between them. The CDR3 is 14 amino acids. The CDR3 here is CASSYRDRNYGYTF. The DNA of the CDR3 is TGTGCCAGCAGCTACCGAGACAGGAACTATGGCTACACCTTC.